Detailed here is one TCR beta chain. Antigen: not known. The data stem from a study of Ad26.COV2.S vaccination and SARS-CoV-2 variants. Study-wide context: By the intramuscular route, Ad26.COV2.S was given once, or twice 56 days apart.

Treatment denoted: some 19 received Ad26.COV2.S at low or high dose, single or two shots; five or six received placebo; per-sample allocation not given. The investigators took samples on day 63 after the first vaccine or placebo injection. The study's findings and limits: With respect to non-spike TCR breadth, vaccine and placebo recipients were similar. Reportedly, after vaccination the spike-specific CD8+ and CD4+ T cell responses displayed substantial breadth.

TCRdb's table, derived via immunoSEQ multiplex PCR, lists solely in-frame clones and lacks some. This table has under 600,000 clones, 80% to 90% appearing once. In germline, CDR1 is WSHSY, CDR2 SAAADI. Trimming cost V 9 bases and J 7 bases, with 18 bases left between them. The CDR3 is 13 amino acids. This chain joins TRBV10-2 and TRBJ1-2; unclear D gene. The TCR sequence derives from a person between 18 and 59 years old who received the Ad26.COV2.S COVID-19 vaccine or a placebo. The sample here was peripheral blood, taken in a trial of Ad26.COV2.S vaccine versus placebo. The CDR3, as DNA: TGCGCCAGTAGCGACACAGAGCAGAGTGGCTACACCTTC. This codes for CASSDTEQSGYTF.